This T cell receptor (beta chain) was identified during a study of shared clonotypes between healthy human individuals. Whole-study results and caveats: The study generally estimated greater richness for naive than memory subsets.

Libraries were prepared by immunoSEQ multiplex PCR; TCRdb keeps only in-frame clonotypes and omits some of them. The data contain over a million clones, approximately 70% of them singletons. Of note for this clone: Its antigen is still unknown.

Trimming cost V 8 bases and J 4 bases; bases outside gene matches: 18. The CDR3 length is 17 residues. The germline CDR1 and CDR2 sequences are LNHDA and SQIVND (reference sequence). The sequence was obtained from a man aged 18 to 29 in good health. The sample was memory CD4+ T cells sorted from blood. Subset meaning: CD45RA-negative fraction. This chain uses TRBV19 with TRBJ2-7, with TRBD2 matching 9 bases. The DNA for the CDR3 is TGTGCCAGTTCTCCGGGCCGGCAGGCGGGAGGGGTTTACGAGCAGTACTTC. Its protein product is CASSPGRQAGGVYEQYF.